One sample yielded the 16 T cell receptor beta chains listed below, sequenced in a study of beta chain features in type 1 diabetes. The whole isolated RNA underwent reverse transcription, so sequencing captured expressed TCRB transcripts. Only in-frame clones appear in the TCRdb table, and some are missing; sequencing was by immunoSEQ multiplex PCR. The sample yields 900,000 or so clones, roughly 15% seen once. Sequencing used naive CD4+ T cells from blood. All receptors derive from a woman aged 18-29 years in good health.

This clone was counted between two and nine times. V usage is TRBV13 and J usage is TRBJ1-2; the D is unclear. CDR3 length: 14 amino acids. Germline loops: CDR1 PRHDT, CDR2 FYEKMQ (reference sequence). V was cut by 5 bases and J by 1 base, with 11 bases left in between. The CDR3 region is CASSPNRGNYGYTF. The CDR3 DNA is TGTGCCAGCAGCCCGAACAGAGGTAACTATGGCTACACCTTC.

This clone was detected a few times. The chain uses TRBV6-6 and TRBJ1-2, with D unresolved. This CDR3 region has 14 residues. Trimming took 11 bases from V and 8 from J, leaving 24 bases between them. Germline assignment: CDR1 MNHNY and CDR2 SVGAGI (reference sequence). The CDR3 here is CASNIPQEPLGYTF. DNA of the CDR3: TGTGCCTCTAATATCCCCCAGGAGCCATTGGGCTACACCTTC.

The chain recombines TRBV20-1 with TRBJ2-5, with a weak D call TRBD2 (6 bases). Germline V gene lookup returns CDR1 DFQATT and CDR2 SNEGSKA (reference sequence). This CDR3 contains 11 residues. V was pared by 8 bases and J by 5 bases, with 12 bases between. The DNA of the CDR3 is TGCAGTACGGGAGAGCAGGAGACCCAGTACTTC. Translation: CSTGEQETQYF.

This clone appeared a few times. The rearrangement uses TRBV7-9 and TRBJ1-4; 8 nucleotides agree with TRBD1. There are 15 residues in the CDR3. Per germline, CDR1 SEHNR and CDR2 FQNEAQ (reference sequence). The J segment lost 6 bases and the V segment lost 4 bases, leaving 7 bases of the junction unmatched. For the CDR3, the DNA is TGTGCCAGCAGCTCCTTCGGGACAGGTGATGAAAAACTGTTTTTT. Its protein product is CASSSFGTGDEKLFF.

This clone was counted a few times. V usage is TRBV29-1 and J usage is TRBJ1-4, with D perhaps TRBD1 (6 bases). The CDR3 loop spans 14 amino acids. Germline lookup yields CDR1 SQVTM and CDR2 ANQGSEA. Trimming removed 2 bases at V and 1 base at J, with 8 bases between. DNA of the CDR3: TGCAGCGTTGAAACAGGGCTAACTAATGAAAAACTGTTTTTT. This encodes CSVETGLTNEKLFF.

This sequence joins TRBV7-2 and TRBJ2-5, with 9 positions matching TRBD2. The V gene's germline CDR1 is SGHTA and CDR2 FQGNSA. After removal of 0 bases from V and 5 bases from J, the junction contained 7 bases not matched to a gene. CDR3 size: 16 residues. The CDR3 DNA is TGTGCCAGCAGCTTAGCTTATGCGGGAGGGATGGAGACCCAGTACTTC. Translating gives CASSLAYAGGMETQYF. Full variable domain (outside the CDR3, taken from reference TRBV7-2 and TRBJ2-5): GAGVSQSPSNKVTEKGKDVELRCDPISGHTALYWYRQSLGQGLEFLIYFQGNSAPDKSGLPSDRFSAERTGGSVSTLTIQRTQQEDSAVYLCASSLAYAGGMETQYFGPGTRLLVL.

The rearrangement uses TRBV28 and TRBJ2-5, with TRBD1 identical over 9 bases. The V gene end was trimmed by 5 bases and the J gene end by 1 base; junction bases not matched to a gene: 5. Per the germline V gene, CDR1 is MDHEN and CDR2 is SYDVKM. There are 15 residues in the CDR3. CDR3 DNA sequence: TGTGCCAGCAGTCGACCGGGACAGGGCCAAGAGACCCAGTACTTC. It specifies CASSRPGQGQETQYF. The full variable domain, in which reference TRBV28 and TRBJ2-5 provide the parts outside the CDR3, is DVKVTQSSRYLVKRTGEKVFLECVQDMDHENMFWYRQDPGLGLRLIYFSYDVKMKEKGDIPEGYSVSREKKERFSLILESASTNQTSMYLCASSRPGQGQETQYFGPGTRLLVL.

This clone has only a few counts. The chain recombines TRBV23-1 with TRBJ2-5, with unresolved D. TRBV23-1 is labeled an ORF, and its function is uncertain. With 1 base removed from V and 5 bases from J, the gap between germline ends came to 14 bases. The CDR3 spans 15 residues. Here the CDR3 DNA reads TGCGCCAGCAGTCAATTGCTACAATATTTGGAGACCCAGTACTTC. It specifies CASSQLLQYLETQYF.

This clone was seen only a few times. The chain links TRBV15 to TRBJ2-7; weak D call: TRBD1 (6 bases). Per germline, CDR1 LNHNV and CDR2 YYDKDF (reference sequence). V was cut by 2 bases and J by 1 base, with 12 bases left in between. The CDR3 has 15 residues. CDR3 in amino acids: CATSRLTGTSYEQYF. CDR3 DNA: TGTGCCACCAGCAGATTAACCGGGACATCCTACGAGCAGTACTTC.

This chain links TRBV4-2 with TRBJ1-2; D possibly corresponds to TRBD1 (5 bases). This CDR3 spans 15 amino acids. The germline gives CDR1 LGHNA, CDR2 YNFKEQ. The V gene lost 0 bases and the J gene lost 6 bases, with 14 bases spanning the gap. For the CDR3, the DNA is TGTGCCAGCAGCCAAGATTTTCGGCAGGGTGATGGCTACACCTTC. It encodes CASSQDFRQGDGYTF.

This clone has a handful of counts. V gene TRBV19 combines with J gene TRBJ2-2; no clear D gene. The length of the CDR3 is 13 residues. CDR1 LNHDA and CDR2 SQIVND come from the germline V gene (reference sequence). The V gene lost 3 bases and the J gene lost 6 bases, with 8 bases spanning the gap. The CDR3 coding sequence is TGTGCCAGTAGTATTTCACCGCCCGGGGAGCTGTTTTTT. Protein sequence: CASSISPPGELFF.

The V call is TRBV6-5, the J call TRBJ1-2, with 9 bases matching TRBD1. The V segment lost 6 bases and the J segment 7 bases; nucleotides outside the gene matches: 6. The germline gives CDR1 MNHEY, CDR2 SVGAGI. The CDR3 loop spans 13 amino acids. DNA for the CDR3: TGTGCCAGCAGCACACAGGGGGCGCTTGGCTACACCTTC. Its protein product is CASSTQGALGYTF.

The chain joins TRBV20-1 to TRBJ2-1, with D unclear. This CDR3 has 11 residues. Germline-derived CDR1 and CDR2 are DFQATT and SNEGSKA (reference sequence). V was pared by 7 bases and J by 7 bases, with 11 bases between. CDR3 sequence reads: CSGLRRNEQFF. CDR3 nucleotide sequence: TGCAGTGGGCTGAGGCGTAATGAGCAGTTCTTC.

The chain joins TRBV7-8 to TRBJ2-7; a weak D match, TRBD2 (5 bases). V dropped 1 base and J dropped 2 bases, with 9 bases sitting between them. The CDR3 is 14 amino acids. CDR1 and CDR2 from the germline V gene are SGHVS and FQNEAQ. CDR3 loop: CASSLEVGAYEQYF. The CDR3 DNA reads as TGTGCCAGCAGCTTAGAAGTCGGGGCCTACGAGCAGTACTTC.

This clone has a handful of counts. V usage is TRBV19 and J usage is TRBJ1-2; D is undetermined. Per germline, CDR1 LNHDA and CDR2 SQIVND (reference sequence). Deletions cut 5 bases from V and 6 bases from J, with 19 bases between. The CDR3 covers 15 residues. The CDR3 loop is CASSFPNTQRDGYTF. In nucleotides, the CDR3 is TGTGCCAGTAGTTTCCCCAACACACAGAGGGATGGCTACACCTTC.

This clone has a handful of counts. The chain joins TRBV6-1 to TRBJ1-1; D is undetermined. This CDR3 has 14 residues. V was pared by 1 base and J by 6 bases, with 12 bases between. Germline assignment: CDR1 MNHNS and CDR2 SASEGT. CDR3 nucleotides: TGTGCCAGCAGTGAAGGCCGGGATAGGGCTGAAGCTTTCTTT. Encoded protein: CASSEGRDRAEAFF.